Below, 22 T cell receptor beta chains from the same sample are listed, as sequenced in a study of response to subunit inactivated influenza vaccine. TCRdb independently ran MiXCR on the RT-PCR reads; one entry per CDR3 protein. The sample yields 400,000 to 650,000 distinct CDR3 sequences, less than 7.5% seen once. The sample was PBMCs from blood, taken less than 30 months after vaccination. These receptors were collected from a man aged 50-75 years who received an inactivated influenza vaccine.

The rearrangement joins TRBV7-2 to TRBJ2-1; weak D call: TRBD2 (6 bases). The CDR3 runs 17 residues. Trimming pared 1 base from V and 0 bases from J, leaving 13 bases between. The germline CDR1 and CDR2 sequences are SGHTA and FQGNSA. CDR3 protein: CASSLEASASSYNEQFF. The DNA for the CDR3 is TGTGCCAGCAGCTTAGAGGCTAGCGCGAGCTCCTACAATGAGCAGTTCTTC.

In this sample, this clonotype turned up a few times. CDR3 nucleotides: TGCAGTGCTAGAGACAGCGGACAGGGTGGCACCGGGGAGCTGTTTTTT. It specifies CSARDSGQGGTGELFF. The J gene is TRBJ2-2, the V gene TRBV20-1, with 8 nucleotides matching TRBD1. The CDR3 spans 16 residues. The ends lost 0 bases at V and 4 bases at J; junction bases unmatched: 7. CDR1 and CDR2 (germline): DFQATT, SNEGSKA (reference sequence).

The chain uses TRBV20-1 and TRBJ2-7, with 15 bases lining up with TRBD2. Trimming removed 6 bases from V and 8 bases from J; junction bases left unmatched: 17. CDR1 and CDR2 (germline): DFQATT, SNEGSKA (reference sequence). This CDR3 contains 17 residues. The CDR3 reads CSAPPGLAGGPPDKQYF. The CDR3 nucleotides are TGCAGTGCCCCCCCCGGACTAGCGGGAGGGCCCCCAGACAAGCAGTACTTC.

This clonotype was picked up many times. The chain uses TRBV2 and TRBJ1-3, with a weak D call TRBD1 (5 bases). Per the germline V gene, CDR1 is SNHLY and CDR2 is FYNNEI. Between the trimmed V and J ends, which lost 3 bases and 0 bases, there was a span of 12 bases. The CDR3 extends over 16 amino acids. The CDR3 nucleotides read TGTGCCAGCAGTGAGGGACGTCCAGTCTCTGGAAACACCATATATTTT. Its translation is CASSEGRPVSGNTIYF.

This clonotype was seen many times. The rearrangement joins TRBV7-2 to TRBJ2-3, with 9 bases identical to TRBD2. Trimming at V came to 0 bases and at J to 1 base, leaving 5 bases not matched to a gene. CDR3 length equals 17 residues. Germline values: CDR1 SGHTA, CDR2 FQGNSA. The DNA of the CDR3 is TGTGCCAGCAGCTTAGCTAGCGGGAGAGGAGGCACAGATACGCAGTATTTT. This translates into CASSLASGRGGTDTQYF.

This clonotype was detected only a few times. The chain is built from TRBV24-1 and TRBJ1-1, with D possibly TRBD1 on 5 matching bases. CDR3 length: 13 amino acids. Germline lookup yields CDR1 KGHDR and CDR2 SFDVKD. V dropped 7 bases and J dropped 4 bases, with 12 bases sitting between them. The CDR3 protein is CATSRPGSTEAFF. The CDR3 DNA sequence: TGTGCCACCAGCCGCCCAGGGTCCACTGAAGCTTTCTTT.

The CDR3 sequence is CAIRRQADSPLHF. The CDR3 DNA sequence: TGTGCCATCAGGAGACAGGCGGATTCACCCCTCCACTTT. The chain recombines TRBV10-3 with TRBJ1-6, with a weak D call TRBD1 (6 bases). The CDR3 length is 13 residues. V lost 6 bases and J lost 8, with 11 bases in between. The germline gives CDR1 ENHRY, CDR2 SYGVKD.

The table lists this clonotype with a few counts. This rearrangement joins TRBV10-3 to TRBJ2-1, with no clear D. Per germline, CDR1 ENHRY and CDR2 SYGVKD. This CDR3 contains 13 residues. The ends were cut back, 0 bases at V and 6 bases at J, with 6 bases in the middle. DNA of the CDR3: TGTGCCATCAGTGAGTCCCCCCTCAATGAGCAGTTCTTC. Residues: CAISESPLNEQFF.

This clonotype occurred many times. CDR3 bases: TGCGCCAGCCAAAGCGGGGGATCTCACAATGAGCAGTTCTTC. Translated: CASQSGGSHNEQFF. The chain has TRBV5-1 and TRBJ2-1, with 8 positions matching TRBD2. Germline assignment: CDR1 SGHRS and CDR2 YFSETQ. Losses at the gene ends were 7 bases for V and 5 bases for J; bases not matched to a gene: 8. The CDR3 is made up of 14 amino acids.

At least ten counts were recorded for this clonotype. The chain is built from TRBV20-1 and TRBJ2-7; 9 positions match TRBD1. Germline trimming cut 3 bases from V and 2 bases from J; bases unmatched to any gene: 8. CDR1 is DFQATT and CDR2 is SNEGSKA in the germline V gene (reference sequence). CDR3 length: 15 amino acids. The CDR3 DNA follows: TGCAGTGCTAGTGGGACAGGGAGTGGAGCCTACGAGCAGTACTTC. This codes for CSASGTGSGAYEQYF.

This clonotype has just a few counts. The chain combines TRBV4-3 with TRBJ2-3, with D perhaps TRBD2 (6 bases). The CDR3 has 15 amino acids. From germline, CDR1 is LGHNA and CDR2 YSLEER. The V end lost 0 bases, the J end lost 2 bases, and 9 bases lay between the germline ends. The CDR3 DNA sequence: TGCGCCAGCAGCCAAGAGGAGCGGGCCACAGATACGCAGTATTTT. It translates to CASSQEERATDTQYF.

This clonotype was detected ten times or more. The chain joins TRBV3-1 to TRBJ2-7, with 10 bases fitting TRBD1. The CDR3 is 16 residues long. Germline CDR1 is LGHDT and CDR2 is YNNKEL (reference sequence). Trimming at V came to 4 bases and at J to 7 bases, leaving 13 bases not matched to a gene. CDR3 in DNA: TGTGCCAGCAGCCGAAAAACCGGGACAGGGGATTGGGAGCAGTACTTC. Translating it yields CASSRKTGTGDWEQYF.

In this sample, this clonotype turned up many times. The chain is built from TRBV28 and TRBJ1-3; D unclear. The germline CDR1 and CDR2 sequences are MDHEN and SYDVKM. Between the trimmed V and J ends, which lost 8 bases and 0 bases, there was a span of 5 bases. CDR3 length equals 12 residues. DNA for the CDR3: TGTGCCAGCGCAGCCTCTGGAAACACCATATATTTT. It translates to CASAASGNTIYF.

This clonotype was observed at least ten times. The chain combines TRBV2 with TRBJ1-2; 8 bases fit TRBD1. The germline CDR1 and CDR2 sequences are SNHLY and FYNNEI. The CDR3 is 15 residues long. V lost 9 bases and J lost 0; bases outside the gene matches: 9. DNA for the CDR3: TGTGCCAGGACTCCCCAGGGGGCCACTAACTATGGCTACACCTTC. Its protein product is CARTPQGATNYGYTF.

In this sample, this clonotype turned up many times. The rearrangement links TRBV7-2 to TRBJ2-3, with 9 nucleotides matching TRBD2. J gave up 11 bases and V 3 bases, and 15 bases lay outside the gene matches. Per germline, CDR1 SGHTA and CDR2 FQGNSA. CDR3 length: 16 residues. The CDR3: CASSLSSGKGLNGQYF. In DNA, the CDR3 is TGTGCCAGCAGCTTGTCTAGCGGGAAAGGATTAAATGGGCAGTATTTT.

This clonotype was seen a few times. V is TRBV5-6 and J is TRBJ2-3; D not certain. The CDR3 sequence is 15 residues long. Deletions cut 4 bases from V and 4 bases from J, with 16 bases between. Germline values: CDR1 SGHDT, CDR2 YYEEEE. CDR3 sequence reads: CASSPVGKFADTQYF. The CDR3 DNA follows: TGTGCCAGCAGCCCCGTGGGGAAGTTTGCAGATACGCAGTATTTT. The full variable domain, in which reference TRBV5-6 and TRBJ2-3 provide the parts outside the CDR3, is DAGVTQSPTHLIKTRGQQVTLRCSPKSGHDTVSWYQQALGQGPQFIFQYYEEEERQRGNFPDRFSGHQFPNYSSELNVNALLLGDSALYLCASSPVGKFADTQYFGPGTRLTVL.

Many counts were recorded for this clonotype. This sequence joins TRBV11-1 and TRBJ2-1; 9 bases align to TRBD2. Germline V gene lookup returns CDR1 SGHAT and CDR2 FQDESV (reference sequence). This CDR3 comprises 19 residues. V was clipped by 5 bases and J by 4 bases; unmatched bases: 18. CDR3 coding DNA: TGTGCCAGCAGCCCCCGGCCTCTTCGGACTAGCGTAGGGTACAATGAGCAGTTCTTC. It codes for CASSPRPLRTSVGYNEQFF.

This clonotype was seen a handful of times. V and J are TRBV6-2 or TRBV6-3 and TRBJ2-4; 7 positions match TRBD1. This CDR3 is built from 17 residues. The trim removed 2 bases at V and 5 bases at J, leaving 12 bases unmatched. The germline V gene has CDR1 MNHEY and CDR2 SVGEGT. The CDR3 coding sequence is TGTGCCAGCAGTTACCCGACTACCGGGACAGCACAAAACATTCAGTACTTC. It codes for CASSYPTTGTAQNIQYF.

This clonotype came up a few times. The chain uses TRBV6-5 and TRBJ2-5; TRBD2 matches at 12 bases. In germline, CDR1 is MNHEY, CDR2 SVGAGI. The CDR3 totals 16 residues. The trim removed 0 bases at V and 4 bases at J, leaving 3 bases unmatched. As DNA, the CDR3 is TGTGCCAGCAGTTACTCAGAGGGACTAGCGGGAGAGACCCAGTACTTC. It codes for CASSYSEGLAGETQYF.

The gene calls are TRBV6-2 or TRBV6-3 and TRBJ2-1; no clear D gene. CDR1 is MNHEY, CDR2 SVGEGT, per germline. The CDR3 consists of 15 residues. V gave up 2 bases and J gave up 6 bases, with 14 bases separating them. CDR3 amino acids: CASSYEQPRPNEQFF. In DNA form, the CDR3 reads TGTGCCAGCAGTTACGAACAGCCCCGCCCCAATGAGCAGTTCTTC.

The gene calls are TRBV6-1 and TRBJ2-3; TRBD1 is a possible D gene (5 bases). From germline, CDR1 is MNHNS and CDR2 SASEGT. The CDR3 is made up of 13 amino acids. V was trimmed by 6 bases and J by 3 bases, leaving 10 bases between them. CDR3 amino acids: CASRQGETDTQYF. In DNA form, the CDR3 reads TGTGCCAGCAGGCAGGGTGAAACAGATACGCAGTATTTT.

The CDR3, as DNA: TGTGCCAGCAGTGAAGAGGGGCGAGCGGAGTTCTTC. Amino acid sequence: CASSEEGRAEFF. The V call is TRBV2, the J call TRBJ2-1; D tentatively reads TRBD1 or TRBD2 (5 bases each). V gave up 1 base and J gave up 14 bases, with 12 bases separating them. Germline loops: CDR1 SNHLY, CDR2 FYNNEI. This CDR3 contains 12 residues.